This T cell receptor beta chain was identified in a study of beta chain features in type 1 diabetes. Whole-study results and caveats: TCRB CDR3 length was moderately but significantly reduced in all four CD4+ subsets of Type 1 diabetes patients. Naive, central memory and Treg TCRB repertoires appeared more alike in patients than in healthy donors. VDJ junctions from patients with type 1 diabetes contained fewer insertions and more deletions.

V was pared by 5 bases and J by 6 bases, with 21 bases between. Germline V lookup: CDR1 SGHTA, CDR2 FQGNSA. The CDR3 has 16 residues. It was via CD45RO/CCR7/CD25/CD127/CD95/CD27 that CD4+ naive, central memory, regulatory and stem cell-like memory cells were sorted. As regards this clone: Its antigen remains unknown.

cDNA synthesis used the whole RNA isolate, giving expressed TCRB sequences. TCRdb's copy holds only in-frame clones and misses some; the assay was immunoSEQ multiplex PCR. The sample consists of 300,000 to 350,000 clones, 6.5% to 10% of them appearing once. This sequence was found in a woman aged 18-29 years in good health. The chain joins TRBV7-2 to TRBJ2-3; possibly TRBD2 for D (6 bases). Sequenced material: central memory CD4+ T cells from blood. This CDR3 is CASSPIRVGGSDTQYF. In nucleotides, the CDR3 is TGTGCCAGCAGCCCGATCAGGGTCGGGGGTTCCGATACGCAGTATTTT.